This TCR beta chain was observed in a study of T cell repertoires in cytomegalovirus infection. CDR1 is DFQATT, CDR2 SNEGSKA, per germline (reference sequence). The CDR3 has 11 residues. V lost 0 bases, J lost 3 bases, and 2 bases lay in between. Findings of the study overall: Summed frequency of public TCR beta families distinguished CMV carriers with the relevant HLA.

From the reads, TCRdb called clonotypes with MiXCR, one entry per CDR3 protein. The table has fewer than 300,000 distinct CDR3 sequences, under 30% seen once; the top ten hold 11% to 15%. Regarding this clonotype: As yet, its antigen is unknown.

The sequenced material came from PBMCs. V is TRBV20-1 and J is TRBJ1-1; D gene unclear. The TCR comes from a human donor in good health (CMV status not recorded). Some clones in this sample may be carry-over from other donors' samples. CDR3 DNA: TGCAGTGCTAGAGAGGACACTGAAGCTTTCTTT. It yields the protein CSAREDTEAFF.